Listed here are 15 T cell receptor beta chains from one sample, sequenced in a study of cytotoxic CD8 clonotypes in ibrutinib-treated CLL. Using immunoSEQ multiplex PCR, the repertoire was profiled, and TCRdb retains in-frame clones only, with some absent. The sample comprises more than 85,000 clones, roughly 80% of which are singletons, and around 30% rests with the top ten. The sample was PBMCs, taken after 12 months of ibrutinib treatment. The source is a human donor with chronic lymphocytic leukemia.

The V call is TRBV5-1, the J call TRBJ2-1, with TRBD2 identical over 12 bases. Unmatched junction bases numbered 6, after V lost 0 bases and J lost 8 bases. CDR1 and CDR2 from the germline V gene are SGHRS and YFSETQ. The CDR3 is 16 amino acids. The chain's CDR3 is CASSLVPSGGADEQFF. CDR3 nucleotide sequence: TGCGCCAGCAGCTTGGTACCTAGCGGGGGGGCCGATGAGCAGTTCTTC.

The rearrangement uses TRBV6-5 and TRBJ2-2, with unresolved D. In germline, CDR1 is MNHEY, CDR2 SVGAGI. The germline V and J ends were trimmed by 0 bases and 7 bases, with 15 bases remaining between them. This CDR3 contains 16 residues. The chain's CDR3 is CASSYSPGRRGGELFF. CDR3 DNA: TGTGCCAGCAGTTACTCCCCCGGCAGAAGAGGCGGGGAGCTGTTTTTT.

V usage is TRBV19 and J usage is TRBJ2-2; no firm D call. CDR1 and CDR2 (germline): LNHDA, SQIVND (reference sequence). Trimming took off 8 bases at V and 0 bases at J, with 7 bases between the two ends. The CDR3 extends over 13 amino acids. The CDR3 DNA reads TGTGCCAGTGTGCGCACGAACACCGGGGAGCTGTTTTTT. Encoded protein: CASVRTNTGELFF.

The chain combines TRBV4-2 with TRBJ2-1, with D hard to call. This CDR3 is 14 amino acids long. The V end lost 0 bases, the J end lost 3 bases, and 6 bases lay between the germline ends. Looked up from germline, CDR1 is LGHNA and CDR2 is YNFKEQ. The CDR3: CASSQEIDYNEQFF. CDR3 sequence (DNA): TGTGCCAGCAGCCAAGAGATAGACTACAATGAGCAGTTCTTC.

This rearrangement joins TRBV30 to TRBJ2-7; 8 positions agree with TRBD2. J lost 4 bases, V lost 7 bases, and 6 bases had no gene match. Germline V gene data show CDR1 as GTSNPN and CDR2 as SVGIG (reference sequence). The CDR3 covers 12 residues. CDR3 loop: CASGLVAYEQYF. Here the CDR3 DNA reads TGTGCCTCGGGACTAGTCGCTTACGAGCAGTACTTC.

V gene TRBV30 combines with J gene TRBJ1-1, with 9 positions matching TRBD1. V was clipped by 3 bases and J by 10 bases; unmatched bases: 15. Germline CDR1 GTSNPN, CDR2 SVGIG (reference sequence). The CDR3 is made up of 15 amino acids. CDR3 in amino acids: CAWRETSFRQGGAFF. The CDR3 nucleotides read TGTGCCTGGAGAGAGACTTCCTTCAGACAGGGGGGAGCTTTCTTT.

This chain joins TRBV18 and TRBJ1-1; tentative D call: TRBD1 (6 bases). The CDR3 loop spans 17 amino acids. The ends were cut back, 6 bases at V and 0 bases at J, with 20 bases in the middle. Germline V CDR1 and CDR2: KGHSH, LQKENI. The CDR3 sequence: CASSLARGQYMNTEAFF. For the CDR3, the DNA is TGTGCCAGCTCCCTCGCGCGGGGGCAATATATGAACACTGAAGCTTTCTTT.

The CDR3 sequence: CAISDPGGDGYTF. The CDR3, as DNA: TGTGCCATCAGTGACCCCGGCGGCGATGGCTACACCTTC. V is TRBV10-3 and J is TRBJ1-2; D remains ambiguous. This CDR3 has 13 amino acids. The germline gives CDR1 ENHRY, CDR2 SYGVKD. The V end lost 3 bases, the J end lost 6 bases, and 11 bases lay between the germline ends.

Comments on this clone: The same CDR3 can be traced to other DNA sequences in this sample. CDR3: CASREEAGELFF. CDR3 sequence (DNA): TGCGCCAGCAGGGAGGAGGCCGGGGAGCTGTTTTTT. V and J are TRBV10-1 and TRBJ2-2; a possible D gene is TRBD2 (5 bases). This CDR3 spans 12 amino acids. V lost 6 bases to trimming and J lost 6 bases, with 8 bases between them. Germline CDR1 and CDR2: WNHNN and SYGVQD (reference sequence).

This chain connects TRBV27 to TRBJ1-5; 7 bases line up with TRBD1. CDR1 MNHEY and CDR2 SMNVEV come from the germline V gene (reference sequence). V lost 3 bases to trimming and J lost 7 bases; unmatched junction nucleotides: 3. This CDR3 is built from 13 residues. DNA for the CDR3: TGTGCCAGCAGTTTCGGCAGGGGGCAGCCCCAGCATTTT. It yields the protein CASSFGRGQPQHF.

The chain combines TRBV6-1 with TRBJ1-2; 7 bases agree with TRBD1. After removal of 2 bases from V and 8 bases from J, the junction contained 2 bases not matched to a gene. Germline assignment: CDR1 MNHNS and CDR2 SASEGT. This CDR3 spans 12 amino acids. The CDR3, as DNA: TGTGCCAGCAGTGAAACAGGGGACGGCTACACCTTC. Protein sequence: CASSETGDGYTF.

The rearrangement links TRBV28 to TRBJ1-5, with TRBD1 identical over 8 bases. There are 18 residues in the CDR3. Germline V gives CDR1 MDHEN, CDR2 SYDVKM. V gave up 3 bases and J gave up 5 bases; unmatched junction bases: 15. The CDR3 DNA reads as TGTGCCAGCAGTTTTAGTTTAGGGGCAGGGGGCAAATATCAGCCCCAGCATTTT. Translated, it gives CASSFSLGAGGKYQPQHF.

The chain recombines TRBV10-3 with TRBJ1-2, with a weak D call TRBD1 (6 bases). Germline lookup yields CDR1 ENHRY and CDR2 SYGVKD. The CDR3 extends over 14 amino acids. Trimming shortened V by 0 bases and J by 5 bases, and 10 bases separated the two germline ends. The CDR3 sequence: CAISESATGYGYTF. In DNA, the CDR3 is TGTGCCATCAGTGAGTCGGCTACAGGGTATGGCTACACCTTC.

DNA of the CDR3: TGCGCCAGCAGCCCTATCCCGGGACCCAGAAACAATGAGCAGTTCTTC. Its translation: CASSPIPGPRNNEQFF. This chain connects TRBV5-1 to TRBJ2-1, with D possibly called TRBD1 or TRBD2 (5 bases each). This CDR3 is built from 16 residues. Deletions cut 4 bases from V and 5 bases from J, with 19 bases between. Germline V gives CDR1 SGHRS, CDR2 YFSETQ.

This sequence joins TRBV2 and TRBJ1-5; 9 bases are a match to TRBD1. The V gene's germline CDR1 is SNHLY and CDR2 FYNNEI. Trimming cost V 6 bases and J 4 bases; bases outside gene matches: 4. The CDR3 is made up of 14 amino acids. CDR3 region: CASRGTGWNQPQHF. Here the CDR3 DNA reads TGTGCCAGCAGAGGGACAGGGTGGAATCAGCCCCAGCATTTT.